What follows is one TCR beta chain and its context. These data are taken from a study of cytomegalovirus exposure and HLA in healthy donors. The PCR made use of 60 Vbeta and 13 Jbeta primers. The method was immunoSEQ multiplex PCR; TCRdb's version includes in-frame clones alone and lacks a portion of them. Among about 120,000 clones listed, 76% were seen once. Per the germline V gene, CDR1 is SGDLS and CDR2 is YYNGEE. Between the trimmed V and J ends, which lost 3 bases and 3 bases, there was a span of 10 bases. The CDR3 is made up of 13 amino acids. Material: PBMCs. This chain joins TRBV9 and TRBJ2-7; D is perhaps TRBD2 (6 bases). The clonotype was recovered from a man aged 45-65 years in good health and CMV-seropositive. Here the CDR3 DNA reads TGTGCCAGCAGCGCGCGGGACGGCTACGAGCAGTACTTC. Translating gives CASSARDGYEQYF. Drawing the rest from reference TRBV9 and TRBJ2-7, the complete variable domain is DSGVTQTPKHLITATGQRVTLRCSPRSGDLSVYWYQQSLDQGLQFLIQYYNGEERAKGNILERFSAQQFPDLHSELNLSSLELGDSALYFCASSARDGYEQYFGPGTRLTVT.